This TCR beta chain was sequenced for a study of immune heterogeneity within non-small cell lung tumors (dated by TCRdb to the late 2010s). Broadly, across the study: By histology, the tumors included nine to eleven non-squamous carcinomas, a handful of squamous cell carcinomas and 1 tumor not otherwise specified. To examine intratumoral immune heterogeneity, the study used whole-exome sequencing, RNA-seq and TCR beta repertoire sequencing on multiple spatially distinct regions of each NSCLC tumor. Transcriptome data were available for just roughly 43 loci from around 12 patients, whereas TCR repertoire analysis spanned 60 or so tumor loci from roughly 14 patients. Neoantigen binding to each patient's HLA alleles was predicted with netMHCpan-3.0 for mutant peptides of 8 to 11 amino acids. The full study reports these points: Individual patients mostly had different high-frequency TCR beta clonotypes. Local tumor mutational burden and local T-cell repertoire clonality had a statistically significant but moderate positive correlation (R about 0.37). Within a given patient, the same dominant CDR3B clonotypes showed up repeatedly across loci, although different tumor locations also carried unique high-frequency clones.

Via the germline V gene, CDR1 is MDHEN and CDR2 SYDVKM. The germline ends are 16 bases apart after V is trimmed by 6 bases and J by 7 bases. The CDR3 starts with the cysteine, ends with the phenylalanine, and has 14 residues. Only the CDR3 portion is preserved as DNA: 42 bases, with reading frame beginning at the first base. Genomic DNA was extracted from bulk tumor tissue and used as the TCR template, and around 540 ng gDNA was amplified per sample. During surgery, multiple biopsies were taken from each primary tumor, with sampling sites spaced as far apart as possible within the tumor mass. The study cohort was described as untreated, and the patients were newly diagnosed NSCLC cases having curative surgery. The donors were roughly 15 patients with newly diagnosed non-small cell lung cancer who were having surgery with curative intent. The resected tumor masses were reviewed by two independent pathologists. Sequencing was performed only on DNA and RNA samples of high quality.

The TCR beta CDR3 region was amplified with a multiplex PCR system, in which a first round of nine to ten cycles was run using 32 V-gene forward and 13 J-gene reverse primers. The first PCR round used a QIAGEN Multiplex PCR Kit, and the primer sequences were filed in Chinese patent CN105087789A. Illumina universal primers were added in a second PCR round performed with the Phusion High-Fidelity PCR Kit. The TCR libraries underwent paired-end sequencing with a read length of 151 bp on the Illumina HiSeq X Ten platform. The paper's data handling went like this. Reads lacking multiplex PCR primers were removed with Cutadapt, read pairs were merged with PEAR, and CDR3 regions were called with MiXCR default settings. Shannon entropy measured repertoire diversity, while clonality was calculated as one minus the Shannon entropy divided by the ln of the count of productive unique sequences. Clonotypes present at frequencies of at least 0.5% were defined as dominant or high-frequency T-cell clones. Using fastp at Q25 and MiXCR, TCRdb reprocessed the public reads and kept productive beta chains. Under each unique CDR3 protein, matching rows form one entry showing the most common genes and DNA. The V and J calls reflect TCRdb's pipeline rather than the authors' work. This sample comprises about 4,600 distinct CDR3 sequences, 35% to 45% of them detected only once. Approximately 29% of the sample lies in the top ten.

This clonotype showed up many times. Its antigen is still unknown. Qualities for individual bases were not recorded, and no much larger clone is one base off. The sequence is built from TRBV28 and TRBJ2-1, with the D gene too uncertain to name. The source material was lung tumor tissue. The clonotype was recovered from a woman aged 45-65 years with non-small cell lung cancer. This receptor carries the CDR3 CASSGPRPTNEQFF. The DNA reads TGTGCCAGCAGCGGACCCCGGCCAACAAATGAGCAGTTCTTC. Extended through the reference TRBV28 and TRBJ2-1 proteins, this CDR3 yields the full variable domain: DVKVTQSSRYLVKRTGEKVFLECVQDMDHENMFWYRQDPGLGLRLIYFSYDVKMKEKGDIPEGYSVSREKKERFSLILESASTNQTSMYLCASSGPRPTNEQFFGPGTRLTVL.